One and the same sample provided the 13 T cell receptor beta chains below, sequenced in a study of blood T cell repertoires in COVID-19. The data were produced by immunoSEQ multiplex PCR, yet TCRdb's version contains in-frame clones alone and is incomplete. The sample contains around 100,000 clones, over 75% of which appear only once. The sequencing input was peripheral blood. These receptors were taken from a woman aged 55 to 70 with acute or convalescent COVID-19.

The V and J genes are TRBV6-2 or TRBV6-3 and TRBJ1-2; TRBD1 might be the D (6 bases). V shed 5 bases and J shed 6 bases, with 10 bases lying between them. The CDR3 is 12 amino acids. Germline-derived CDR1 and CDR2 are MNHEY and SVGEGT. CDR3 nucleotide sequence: TGTGCCAGCAGTAGATACAGGGATGGCTACACCTTC. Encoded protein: CASSRYRDGYTF.

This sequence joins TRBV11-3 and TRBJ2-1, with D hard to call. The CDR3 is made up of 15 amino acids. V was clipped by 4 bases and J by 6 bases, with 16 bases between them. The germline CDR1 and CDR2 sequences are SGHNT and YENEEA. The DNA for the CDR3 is TGTGCCAGCAGCTCCGAAGGCGGTCGCGGCAATGAGCAGTTCTTC. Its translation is CASSSEGGRGNEQFF.

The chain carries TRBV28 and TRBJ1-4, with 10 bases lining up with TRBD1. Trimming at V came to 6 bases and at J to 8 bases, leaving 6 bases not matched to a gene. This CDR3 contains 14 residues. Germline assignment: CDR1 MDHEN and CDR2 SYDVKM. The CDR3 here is CASRPGQGQEKLFF. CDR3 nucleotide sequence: TGTGCCAGCAGGCCGGGACAGGGGCAAGAAAAACTGTTTTTT.

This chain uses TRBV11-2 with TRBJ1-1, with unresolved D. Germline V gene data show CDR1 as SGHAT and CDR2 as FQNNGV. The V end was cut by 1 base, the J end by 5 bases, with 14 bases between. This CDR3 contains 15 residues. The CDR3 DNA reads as TGTGCCAGCAGCTTAGGAAACTTGGGCGATACTGAAGCTTTCTTT. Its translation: CASSLGNLGDTEAFF.

This CDR3 is CASEPPGTTYNEQFF. Here the CDR3 DNA reads TGTGCCAGCGAGCCCCCCGGGACTACCTACAATGAGCAGTTCTTC. This rearrangement joins TRBV28 to TRBJ2-1; 7 bases are a match to TRBD2. The V gene's germline CDR1 is MDHEN and CDR2 SYDVKM. The CDR3 extends over 15 amino acids. J was trimmed by 2 bases and V by 8 bases; bases with no gene match: 9.

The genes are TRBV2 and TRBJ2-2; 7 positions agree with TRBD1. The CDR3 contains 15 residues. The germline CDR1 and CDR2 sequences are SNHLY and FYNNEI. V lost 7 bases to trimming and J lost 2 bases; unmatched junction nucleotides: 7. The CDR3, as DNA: TGTGCCAGCAAAGCGAGGGACAGTAACACCGGGGAGCTGTTTTTT. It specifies CASKARDSNTGELFF.

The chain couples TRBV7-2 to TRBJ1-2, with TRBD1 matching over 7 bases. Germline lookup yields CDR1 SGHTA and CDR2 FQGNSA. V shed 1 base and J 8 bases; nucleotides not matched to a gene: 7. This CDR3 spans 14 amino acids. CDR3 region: CASSLDSGGRGYTF. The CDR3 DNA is TGTGCCAGCAGCTTAGATTCAGGGGGTAGGGGCTACACCTTC.

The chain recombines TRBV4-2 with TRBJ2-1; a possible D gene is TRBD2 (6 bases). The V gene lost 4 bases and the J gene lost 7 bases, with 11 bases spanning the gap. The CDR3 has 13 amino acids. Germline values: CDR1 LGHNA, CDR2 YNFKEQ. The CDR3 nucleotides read TGTGCCAGCAGCCTAATTGGAGGGAATGAGCAGTTCTTC. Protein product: CASSLIGGNEQFF.

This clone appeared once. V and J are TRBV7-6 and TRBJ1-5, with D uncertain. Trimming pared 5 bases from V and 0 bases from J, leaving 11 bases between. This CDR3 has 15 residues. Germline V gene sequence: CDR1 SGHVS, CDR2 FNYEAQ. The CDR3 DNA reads TGTGCCAGCAGCCGAGAAGAGGGTAGCAATCAGCCCCAGCATTTT. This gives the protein CASSREEGSNQPQHF.

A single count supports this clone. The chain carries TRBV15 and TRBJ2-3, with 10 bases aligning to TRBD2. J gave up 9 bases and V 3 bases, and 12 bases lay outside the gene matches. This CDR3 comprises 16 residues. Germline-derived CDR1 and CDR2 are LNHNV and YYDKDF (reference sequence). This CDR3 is CATSRTASGRVRTQYF. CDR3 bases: TGTGCCACCAGCAGGACGGCTAGCGGGAGAGTGCGGACGCAGTATTTT.

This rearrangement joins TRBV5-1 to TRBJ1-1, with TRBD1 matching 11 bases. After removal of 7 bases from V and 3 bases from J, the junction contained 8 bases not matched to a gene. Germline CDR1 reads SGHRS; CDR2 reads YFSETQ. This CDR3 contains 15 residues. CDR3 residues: CASGRGQGADTEAFF. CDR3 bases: TGCGCCAGCGGACGAGGACAGGGGGCGGACACTGAAGCTTTCTTT.

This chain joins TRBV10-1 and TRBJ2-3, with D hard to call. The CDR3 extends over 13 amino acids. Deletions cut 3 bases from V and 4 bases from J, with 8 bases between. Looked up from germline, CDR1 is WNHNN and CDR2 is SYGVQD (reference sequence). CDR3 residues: CASSDNSPDTQYF. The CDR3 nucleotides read TGCGCCAGCAGTGATAATAGTCCAGATACGCAGTATTTT.

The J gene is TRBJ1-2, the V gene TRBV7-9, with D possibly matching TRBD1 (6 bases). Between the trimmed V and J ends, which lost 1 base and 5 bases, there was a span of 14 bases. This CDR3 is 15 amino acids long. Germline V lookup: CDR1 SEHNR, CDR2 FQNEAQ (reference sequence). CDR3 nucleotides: TGTGCCAGCAGCTTAGTACAGGGATTAGATTATGGCTACACCTTC. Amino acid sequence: CASSLVQGLDYGYTF. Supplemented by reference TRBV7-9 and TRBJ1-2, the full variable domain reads DTGVSQNPRHKITKRGQNVTFRCDPISEHNRLYWYRQTLGQGPEFLTYFQNEAQLEKSRLLSDRFSAERPKGSFSTLEIQRTEQGDSAMYLCASSLVQGLDYGYTFGSGTRLTVV.